Included here is one T cell receptor (beta chain) sequence, with context. The assay was immunoSEQ multiplex PCR, and TCRdb's table has in-frame clones only and misses some. The data show about 410,000 clones, around 90% seen once. J gave up 1 base and V 1 base, and 9 bases lay outside the gene matches. This CDR3 contains 17 residues. Germline V gives CDR1 SGHAT, CDR2 FQNNGV. The data originate from a study of control samples from healthy donors and cancer patients. The sample was PBMCs. The J gene is TRBJ2-5, the V gene TRBV11-2, with 7 positions matching TRBD2. The receptor's source is a man aged 40-49 years with head and neck cancer. The CDR3 coding sequence is TGTGCCAGCAGCTTAGTAGGTAGCGGGTATCTCCAAGAGACCCAGTACTTC. Protein sequence: CASSLVGSGYLQETQYF.